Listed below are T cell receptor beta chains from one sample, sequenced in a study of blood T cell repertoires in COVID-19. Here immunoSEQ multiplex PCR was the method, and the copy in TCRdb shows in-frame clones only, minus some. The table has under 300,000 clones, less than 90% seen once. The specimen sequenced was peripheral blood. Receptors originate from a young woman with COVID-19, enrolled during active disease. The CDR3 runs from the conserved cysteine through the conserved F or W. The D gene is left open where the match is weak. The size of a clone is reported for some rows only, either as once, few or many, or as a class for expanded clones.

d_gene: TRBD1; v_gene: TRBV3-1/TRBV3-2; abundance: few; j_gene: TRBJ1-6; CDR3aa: CASSFGQGDSPLHF; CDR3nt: TGTGCCAGCAGCTTCGGACAGGGAGATTCACCCCTCCACTTT
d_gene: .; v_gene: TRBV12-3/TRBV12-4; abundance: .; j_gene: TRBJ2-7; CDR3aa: CASSQGQPRQYF; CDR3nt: TGTGCCAGCAGCCAAGGACAGCCCCGGCAGTACTTC
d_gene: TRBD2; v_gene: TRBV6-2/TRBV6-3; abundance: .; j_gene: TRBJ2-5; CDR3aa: CASSYFASGGYQETQYF; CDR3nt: TGTGCCAGCAGTTACTTCGCGAGCGGGGGGTACCAAGAGACCCAGTACTTC
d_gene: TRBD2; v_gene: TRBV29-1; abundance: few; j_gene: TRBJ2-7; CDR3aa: CSVVAGSYEQYF; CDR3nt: TGCAGCGTTGTAGCGGGGAGCTACGAGCAGTACTTC
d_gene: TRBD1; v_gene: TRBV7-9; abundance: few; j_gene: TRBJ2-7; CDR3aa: CASSLAGTGSYEQYF; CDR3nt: TGTGCCAGCAGCCTCGCCGGGACAGGGAGCTACGAGCAGTACTTC
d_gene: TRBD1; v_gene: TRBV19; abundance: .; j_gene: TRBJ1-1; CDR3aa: CASSIGTGVFGTEAFF; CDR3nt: TGTGCCAGTAGTATAGGGACAGGGGTTTTTGGGACTGAAGCTTTCTTT
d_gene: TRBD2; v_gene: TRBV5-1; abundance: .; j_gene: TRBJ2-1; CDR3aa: CASRFFSGGPQNEQFF; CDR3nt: TGCGCCAGCCGATTCTTTAGCGGGGGGCCTCAAAATGAGCAGTTCTTC
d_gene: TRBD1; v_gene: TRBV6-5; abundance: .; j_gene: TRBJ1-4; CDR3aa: CASTEQGSFNEKLFF; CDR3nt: TGTGCCAGCACCGAACAGGGGTCTTTTAATGAAAAACTGTTTTTT
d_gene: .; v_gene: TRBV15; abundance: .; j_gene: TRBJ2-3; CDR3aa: CATSKGGTSTDTQYF; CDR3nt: TGTGCCACCAGCAAAGGTGGGACTAGCACAGATACGCAGTATTTT
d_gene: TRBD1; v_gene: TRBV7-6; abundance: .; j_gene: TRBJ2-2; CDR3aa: CASTRGQGGTGELFF; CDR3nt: TGTGCCAGCACAAGAGGACAGGGAGGCACCGGGGAGCTGTTTTTT
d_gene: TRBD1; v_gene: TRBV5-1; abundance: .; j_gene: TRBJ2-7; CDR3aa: CASSLEGQGSEQYF; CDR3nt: TGCGCCAGCAGCTTGGAGGGACAGGGAAGCGAGCAGTACTTC
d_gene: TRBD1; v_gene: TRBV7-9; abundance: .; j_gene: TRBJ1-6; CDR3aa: CASRWTGDYNSPLHF; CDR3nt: TGTGCCAGCAGGTGGACAGGGGACTATAATTCACCCCTCCACTTT
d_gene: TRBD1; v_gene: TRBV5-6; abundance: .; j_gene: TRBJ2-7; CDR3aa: CASSSITGTENSYEQYF; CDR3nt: TGTGCCAGCAGCTCAATAACAGGGACAGAAAATTCGTACGAGCAGTACTTC
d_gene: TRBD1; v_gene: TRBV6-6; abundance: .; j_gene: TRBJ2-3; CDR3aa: CASSPSGTGYWTDTQYF; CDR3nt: TGTGCCAGCAGTCCATCCGGGACAGGGTATTGGACAGATACGCAGTATTTT
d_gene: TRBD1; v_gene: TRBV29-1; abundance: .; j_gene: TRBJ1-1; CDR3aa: CSVALGTGAGTEAFF; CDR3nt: TGCAGCGTGGCTCTCGGGACAGGAGCTGGCACTGAAGCTTTCTTT
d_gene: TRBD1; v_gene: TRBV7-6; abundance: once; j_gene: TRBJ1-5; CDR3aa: CASSSGQGAGQPQHF; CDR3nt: TGTGCCAGCAGCTCGGGACAGGGGGCGGGTCAGCCCCAGCATTTT
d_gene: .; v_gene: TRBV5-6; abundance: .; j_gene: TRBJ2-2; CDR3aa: CASSWGPAGELFF; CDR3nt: TGTGCCAGCAGCTGGGGGCCAGCCGGGGAGCTGTTTTTT
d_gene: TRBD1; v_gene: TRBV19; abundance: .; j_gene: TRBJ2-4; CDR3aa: CASSNRGVSKNIQYF; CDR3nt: TGTGCCAGTAGTAACAGGGGTGTATCAAAAAACATTCAGTACTTC
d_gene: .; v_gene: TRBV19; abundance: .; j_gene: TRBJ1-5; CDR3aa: CASRIVGQNNQPQHF; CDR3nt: TGTGCCAGTAGAATAGTAGGACAGAACAATCAGCCCCAGCATTTT
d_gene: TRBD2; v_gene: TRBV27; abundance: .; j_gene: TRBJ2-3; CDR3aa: CASSSLAGGGDTQYF; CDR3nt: TGTGCCAGCAGTTCGCTAGCGGGGGGCGGAGATACGCAGTATTTT
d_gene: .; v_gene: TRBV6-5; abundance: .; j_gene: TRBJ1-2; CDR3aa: CASSYSGAPLKGYTF; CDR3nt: TGTGCCAGCAGTTACTCGGGGGCCCCCCTCAAAGGCTACACCTTC